This entry lists 14 T cell receptor beta chains sequenced from one sample in a study of cytomegalovirus exposure and HLA in healthy donors. Clones were sequenced by immunoSEQ multiplex PCR, and TCRdb holds only the in-frame ones, with some missing. This repertoire shows under 95,000 clones, around 94% found once; its top ten account for 2.1%. The sequencing input was PBMCs. Source of these receptors: a woman aged 18-30 years in good health and CMV-seronegative.

The chain recombines TRBV27 with TRBJ2-3; 8 bases fit TRBD2. CDR1 and CDR2 (germline): MNHEY, SMNVEV (reference sequence). The CDR3 totals 21 residues. Unmatched junction bases numbered 21, after V lost 1 base and J lost 3 bases. The CDR3 sequence: CASSLYPPGREVPRGTDTQYF. As DNA, the CDR3 is TGTGCCAGCAGTTTATACCCGCCAGGGCGGGAGGTCCCGCGTGGGACAGATACGCAGTATTTT.

The V gene is TRBV4-1, the J gene TRBJ2-5; 7 nucleotides align to TRBD2. With 4 bases clipped from V and 2 bases from J, the junction kept 10 bases outside the gene matches. The CDR3 spans 16 residues. Germline V lookup: CDR1 MGHRA, CDR2 YSYEKL. This chain's CDR3 is CASSPLPAGIQETQYF. The DNA for the CDR3 is TGCGCCAGCAGCCCTCTTCCAGCGGGGATACAAGAGACCCAGTACTTC.

This clone was observed once. The chain carries TRBV19 and TRBJ1-5, with no clear D. Germline-derived CDR1 and CDR2 are LNHDA and SQIVND (reference sequence). The CDR3 is 12 residues long. The V end was cut by 10 bases, the J end by 2 bases, with 9 bases between. The CDR3: CATETGNQPQHF. The CDR3 DNA reads as TGTGCCACGGAGACGGGCAATCAGCCCCAGCATTTT.

The chain carries TRBV11-3 and TRBJ2-7; no definite D call. The CDR3 spans 13 residues. The germline V gene has CDR1 SGHNT and CDR2 YENEEA. V lost 5 bases and J 6 bases, leaving 14 bases between the germline ends. CDR3 in DNA: TGTGCCAGCAGCCCCGGCCCCCGACTCGAGCAGTACTTC. Amino acids: CASSPGPRLEQYF.

This clone was found once. The chain recombines TRBV25-1 with TRBJ2-1, with 9 bases identical to TRBD2. Germline CDR1 and CDR2: MGHDK and SYGVNS. With 4 bases clipped from V and 3 bases from J, the junction kept 7 bases outside the gene matches. This CDR3 is built from 16 residues. CDR3 sequence: CASSAAGGSGYNEQFF. CDR3 sequence (DNA): TGTGCCAGCAGTGCTGCGGGAGGGTCCGGCTACAATGAGCAGTTCTTC.

The J gene is TRBJ2-1, the V gene TRBV4-1, with 7 bases fitting TRBD1. The CDR3 runs 15 residues. Germline trimming cut 0 bases from V and 7 bases from J; bases unmatched to any gene: 6. CDR1 and CDR2 (germline): MGHRA, YSYEKL. The CDR3 here is CASSQEGDRGNEQFF. The CDR3 region has the DNA TGCGCCAGCAGCCAAGAAGGGGACAGAGGGAATGAGCAGTTCTTC.

The chain joins TRBV27 to TRBJ2-6; tentatively, D is TRBD2 (6 bases). The CDR3 has 17 amino acids. Germline CDR1 MNHEY, CDR2 SMNVEV (reference sequence). V was trimmed by 7 bases and J by 0 bases, leaving 16 bases between them. The CDR3 coding sequence is TGTGCCAGCACTCCCGTCGTGGGGGGCTCTGGGGCCAACGTCCTGACTTTC. Translation gives CASTPVVGGSGANVLTF.

The rearrangement links TRBV7-8 to TRBJ1-3, with D maybe TRBD1 (6 bases). The CDR3 contains 17 residues. V lost 2 bases and J 2 bases, leaving 16 bases between the germline ends. Germline V gene sequence: CDR1 SGHVS, CDR2 FQNEAQ. CDR3 sequence: CASSLSRDTLPGNTIYF. CDR3 bases: TGTGCCAGCAGCTTATCTAGGGACACTCTACCTGGAAACACCATATATTTT.

J is TRBJ1-1 and V is TRBV5-4; a weak D match, TRBD1 (6 bases). CDR1 SGHNT and CDR2 YYREEE come from the germline V gene (reference sequence). The CDR3 runs to 15 residues. V lost 0 bases, J lost 1 base, and 10 bases lay in between. As DNA, the CDR3 is TGTGCCAGCAGCTTGGGGGCGACAGGGAACACTGAAGCTTTCTTT. As protein: CASSLGATGNTEAFF.

The gene calls are TRBV2 and TRBJ1-2; D is undetermined. V lost 3 bases to trimming and J lost 3 bases, with 8 bases between them. The CDR3 is 13 residues long. The V gene's germline CDR1 is SNHLY and CDR2 FYNNEI. The CDR3 here is CASSDGVDYGYTF. The CDR3 DNA follows: TGTGCCAGCAGTGACGGTGTAGACTATGGCTACACCTTC.

The V call is TRBV11-2, the J call TRBJ1-2, with D perhaps matching TRBD1 (5 bases). This CDR3 contains 14 residues. Trimming cost V 0 bases and J 3 bases, with 8 bases left between them. Germline V gene lookup returns CDR1 SGHAT and CDR2 FQNNGV. The CDR3 DNA reads TGTGCCAGCAGCTTAGACAGGGAGGACTATGGCTACACCTTC. This encodes CASSLDREDYGYTF.

The rearrangement links TRBV5-1 to TRBJ2-2; the match to TRBD2 covers 8 bases. Germline CDR1 reads SGHRS; CDR2 reads YFSETQ. The CDR3 sequence is 16 residues long. Trimming took 0 bases from V and 1 from J; bases not matched to a gene: 2. The CDR3 region has the DNA TGCGCCAGCAGCTTGGCTACTAGCGGGAACACCGGGGAGCTGTTTTTT. Protein product: CASSLATSGNTGELFF. The variable domain in full, with the rest retrieved from reference TRBV5-1 and TRBJ2-2, is KAGVTQTPRYLIKTRGQQVTLSCSPISGHRSVSWYQQTPGQGLQFLFEYFSETQRNKGNFPGRFSGRQFSNSRSEMNVSTLELGDSALYLCASSLATSGNTGELFFGEGSRLTVL.

This chain connects TRBV29-1 to TRBJ2-1; a possible D gene is TRBD2 (5 bases). CDR3 length: 13 residues. With 3 bases removed from V and 0 bases from J, the gap between germline ends came to 6 bases. Germline-derived CDR1 and CDR2 are SQVTM and ANQGSEA. CDR3 residues: CSVETISYNEQFF. CDR3 DNA: TGCAGCGTTGAGACTATCTCCTACAATGAGCAGTTCTTC.

The V call is TRBV9, the J call TRBJ2-5, with 10 bases matching TRBD2. Germline trimming cut 0 bases from V and 4 bases from J; bases unmatched to any gene: 3. The CDR3 is made up of 15 amino acids. CDR1 and CDR2 from the germline V gene are SGDLS and YYNGEE. The DNA for the CDR3 is TGTGCCAGCAGCGTAGAAGGACTAGCGGTAGAGACCCAGTACTTC. Protein: CASSVEGLAVETQYF.